Listed below are T cell receptor beta chains from one sample, sequenced in a study of human T cells and chemical hapten exposure. Via MiXCR, TCRdb re-called the RACE reads, giving one row per CDR3 protein. The data show about 73,000 distinct CDR3 sequences, around 7.9% seen once. The specimen comprised whole blood, sampled in connection with sensitization to the hapten diphenylcyclopropenone (DPC). Receptors originate from a woman aged 45-65 years with alopecia areata. Some clones in this sample may be carry-over from other donors' samples. The CDR3 runs from the conserved cysteine through the conserved F or W. The D gene is left open where the match is weak. A clone size is listed for some rows: how often the clone was seen (once, few, many), or a class if it is expanded.

NA	NA	17	TRBV14	TRBJ2-3	CASSPTNLGPRTDTQYF	TGTGCCAGCAGCCCAACCAATCTGGGACCGAGGACAGATACGCAGTATTTT
NA	NA	13	TRBV29-1	TRBJ2-4	CSVEVSAKNIQYF	TGCAGCGTTGAGGTTTCAGCCAAAAACATTCAGTACTTC
TRBD1	NA	15	TRBV30	TRBJ1-5	CAWSGDRVGSQPQHF	TGTGCCTGGAGCGGGGACAGGGTAGGTTCTCAGCCCCAGCATTTT
NA	many	17	TRBV1	TRBJ2-3	CTSSQPLAGGRTDTQYF	TGCACCAGCAGCCAACCACTAGCGGGAGGGCGCACAGATACGCAGTATTTT
TRBD2	many	13	TRBV20-1	TRBJ2-3	CSAHLADTDTQYF	TGCAGTGCTCACCTAGCGGACACAGATACGCAGTATTTT
NA	few	13	TRBV7-2	TRBJ1-1	CASASRPGTEAFF	TGTGCCAGCGCCTCCCGGCCAGGCACTGAAGCTTTCTTT
TRBD1	few	16	TRBV6-2/TRBV6-3	TRBJ2-3	CASSGRASGGLYTQYF	TGTGCCAGCAGTGGCCGAGCGTCAGGGGGCTTGTATACGCAGTATTTT
NA	NA	15	TRBV4-3	TRBJ1-5	CASSQDPGGNQPQHF	TGCGCCAGCAGCCAAGATCCAGGGGGCAATCAGCCCCAGCATTTT
TRBD1	NA	14	TRBV5-1	TRBJ1-2	CASSTAGGHYGYTF	TGCGCCAGCAGCACCGCAGGGGGCCACTATGGCTACACCTTC
NA	few	13	TRBV28	TRBJ1-5	CASRRDLNQPQHF	TGTGCCAGCAGACGGGACCTCAATCAGCCCCAGCATTTT
TRBD2	NA	17	TRBV7-2	TRBJ2-7	CASSFGLAGASSYEQYF	TGTGCCAGCAGCTTCGGACTAGCGGGAGCTAGCTCCTACGAGCAGTACTTC
TRBD1	few	13	TRBV29-1	TRBJ1-1	CSVKDRVGTEAFF	TGCAGCGTCAAGGACAGGGTAGGGACTGAAGCTTTCTTT
NA	NA	16	TRBV6-1	TRBJ1-5	CASRADRFNGNQPQHF	TGTGCCAGCAGAGCCGACAGGTTCAATGGCAATCAGCCCCAGCATTTT
NA	many	13	TRBV12-3/TRBV12-4	TRBJ2-3	CASSFGGTDTQYF	TGTGCCAGCAGTTTCGGCGGCACAGATACGCAGTATTTT
TRBD1	NA	16	TRBV12-3/TRBV12-4	TRBJ2-7	CASSLKGQGYSYEQYF	TGTGCCAGCAGTTTAAAGGGACAGGGGTACTCCTACGAGCAGTACTTC
NA	many	18	TRBV12-2	TRBJ1-3	CASRLARVDRGSGNTIYF	TGTGCAAGTCGCTTAGCGAGGGTGGACAGGGGCTCTGGAAACACCATATATTTT
NA	NA	12	TRBV28	TRBJ2-1	CASSTGPEEQFF	TGTGCCAGCAGTACAGGGCCTGAAGAGCAGTTCTTC
TRBD2	NA	18	TRBV12-3/TRBV12-4	TRBJ2-1	CASSQRTSGRPPYNEQFF	TGTGCCAGCAGTCAAAGGACTAGCGGGAGACCCCCCTACAATGAGCAGTTCTTC
NA	few	17	TRBV9	TRBJ1-6	CASSVAASSSYNSPLHF	TGTGCCAGCAGCGTAGCCGCCAGCAGCTCCTATAATTCACCCCTCCACTTT
TRBD2	few	15	TRBV7-2	TRBJ2-5	CASSLGLAFQETQYF	TGTGCCAGCAGCTTAGGACTAGCGTTCCAAGAGACCCAGTACTTC
NA	few	12	TRBV29-1	TRBJ2-1	CSVGRTGSGQFF	TGCAGCGTCGGGAGGACAGGATCGGGTCAGTTCTTC
NA	many	12	TRBV20-1	TRBJ1-2	CSARERLRGYTF	TGCAGTGCTAGAGAACGACTGCGTGGCTACACCTTC
TRBD1	many	14	TRBV12-3/TRBV12-4	TRBJ2-7	CASRAAGQGYEQYF	TGTGCCAGCAGGGCCGCCGGACAGGGGTACGAGCAGTACTTC
NA	few	15	TRBV6-2/TRBV6-3	TRBJ2-7	CASSSGAAPPGEQYF	TGTGCCAGCAGCAGTGGGGCAGCCCCACCGGGGGAGCAGTACTTC
TRBD2	few	15	TRBV7-8	TRBJ2-1	CASNARGGGSNEQFF	TGTGCCAGCAACGCGCGGGGGGGGGGATCCAATGAGCAGTTCTTC
NA	NA	17	TRBV3-1	TRBJ2-1	CASSPQPGTPAYNEQFF	TGTGCCAGCAGCCCCCAACCCGGGACCCCCGCCTACAATGAGCAGTTCTTC
TRBD1	NA	15	TRBV7-2	TRBJ2-3	CASKRDRVVTDTQYF	TGTGCCAGCAAAAGGGACAGGGTCGTCACAGATACGCAGTATTTT
TRBD2	few	15	TRBV2	TRBJ2-1	CASSEGAGSYNEQFF	TGTGCCAGCAGTGAAGGAGCGGGGAGCTACAATGAGCAGTTCTTC
NA	few	14	TRBV9	TRBJ2-3	CASSVGLFGDTQYF	TGTGCCAGCAGCGTAGGCTTATTTGGGGATACGCAGTATTTT
NA	many	15	TRBV27	TRBJ1-4	CASSWVATTNEKLFF	TGTGCCAGCAGTTGGGTGGCTACAACTAATGAAAAACTGTTTTTT
NA	many	11	TRBV20-1	TRBJ2-5	CSGERQETQYF	TGCAGTGGGGAGCGGCAAGAGACCCAGTACTTC
TRBD1	many	14	TRBV20-1	TRBJ1-5	CSARTGLSNQPQHF	TGCAGTGCTAGGACAGGGTTGAGCAATCAGCCCCAGCATTTT
NA	many	15	TRBV2	TRBJ2-3	CASILPGEGTDTQYF	TGTGCCAGCATCTTACCAGGGGAAGGGACAGATACGCAGTATTTT
TRBD1	many	13	TRBV4-1	TRBJ2-7	CASSQDRAGEKYF	TGCGCCAGCAGCCAGGACAGGGCTGGGGAAAAGTACTTC
TRBD2	NA	17	TRBV6-1	TRBJ2-3	CASSPGVTSASTDTQYF	TGTGCCAGCAGCCCAGGCGTGACTAGCGCCAGCACAGATACGCAGTATTTT
NA	NA	13	TRBV6-1	TRBJ2-1	CASSEAGGNEQFF	TGTGCCAGCAGTGAAGCGGGGGGCAATGAGCAGTTCTTC
TRBD1	NA	13	TRBV7-2	TRBJ2-7	CASSRGGTGEQYF	TGTGCCAGCAGTCGCGGTGGGACAGGGGAGCAGTACTTC
NA	NA	15	TRBV11-2	TRBJ2-3	CASSLVYRPADTEYF	TGTGCCAGCAGCTTAGTCTACCGACCGGCAGATACGGAGTATTTT
TRBD1	few	15	TRBV4-1	TRBJ1-3	CASSQTGGSGNTIYF	TGCGCCAGCAGCCAAACAGGGGGCTCTGGAAACACCATATATTTT